The rows below give T cell receptor beta chains drawn from one sample of a study of blood T cell repertoires in COVID-19. Clones were sequenced by immunoSEQ multiplex PCR, and TCRdb holds only the in-frame ones, with some missing. The data contain about 190,000 clones, around nine tenths of them singletons. The sequenced sample was peripheral blood. These receptors were collected from a woman between 40 and 50 years old who had recovered from COVID-19. Each CDR3 is given with its conserved first and last residue. Fields, in order: J gene, V gene, clone size, D gene, CDR3 DNA, CDR3 protein. A D gene is named only where the DNA matches it firmly. A clone size is listed for some rows: how often the clone was seen (once, few, many), or a class if it is expanded.

j_call: TRBJ2-3; v_call: TRBV18; clone_size: once; d_call: TRBD2; cdr3_nt: TGTGCCAGCTCACCACGTCTAGCGGGAAGCACAGATACGCAGTATTTT; cdr3_aa: CASSPRLAGSTDTQYF
j_call: TRBJ2-3; v_call: TRBV5-1; clone_size: NA; d_call: TRBD1; cdr3_nt: TGCGCCAGCAGCCCTGGACAGGGGACAGATACGCAGTATTTT; cdr3_aa: CASSPGQGTDTQYF
j_call: TRBJ2-2; v_call: TRBV10-3; clone_size: NA; d_call: TRBD2; cdr3_nt: TGTGCCATCAGAGACCCGGGACTAGCGGGAGCGTCCGCCGGGGAGCTGTTTTTT; cdr3_aa: CAIRDPGLAGASAGELFF
j_call: TRBJ2-7; v_call: TRBV11-2; clone_size: NA; d_call: TRBD1; cdr3_nt: TGTGCCAGCAGCTTCACAGGGGATGTCGACGAGCAGTACTTC; cdr3_aa: CASSFTGDVDEQYF
j_call: TRBJ2-7; v_call: TRBV9; clone_size: NA; d_call: TRBD2; cdr3_nt: TGTGCCAGCAGCCCCGGACTAGTCCACGAGCAGTACTTC; cdr3_aa: CASSPGLVHEQYF
j_call: TRBJ2-7; v_call: TRBV4-3; clone_size: NA; d_call: TRBD1; cdr3_nt: TGCGCCAGCAGCCTCCGGGACAGGGGAGGGTACGAGCAGTACTTC; cdr3_aa: CASSLRDRGGYEQYF
j_call: TRBJ2-3; v_call: TRBV27; clone_size: NA; d_call: TRBD2; cdr3_nt: TGTGCCAGCAGTTCTTTAGCGGGAGGGACAGATACGCAGTATTTT; cdr3_aa: CASSSLAGGTDTQYF
j_call: TRBJ1-3; v_call: TRBV19; clone_size: NA; d_call: NA; cdr3_nt: TGTGCCAGCCTACCTACAGGGTCGGGAGGAAACACCATATATTTT; cdr3_aa: CASLPTGSGGNTIYF
j_call: TRBJ2-1; v_call: TRBV30; clone_size: NA; d_call: NA; cdr3_nt: TGTGCCTGGGGTCTCAACATACTAGGGAATGAGCAGTTCTTC; cdr3_aa: CAWGLNILGNEQFF
j_call: TRBJ1-1; v_call: TRBV5-4; clone_size: NA; d_call: NA; cdr3_nt: TGTGCCAGCAGCTTGGGCCTGCAGGGCACTGAAGCTTTCTTT; cdr3_aa: CASSLGLQGTEAFF
j_call: TRBJ1-2; v_call: TRBV20-1; clone_size: NA; d_call: NA; cdr3_nt: TGCGGAGCCTTCGTCAGGGGCGGCTACACCTTC; cdr3_aa: CGAFVRGGYTF
j_call: TRBJ1-5; v_call: TRBV24-1; clone_size: NA; d_call: NA; cdr3_nt: TGTGCCACCAGTGATTACCCCCGGGGAGGGAGTAGCAATCAGCCCCAGCATTTT; cdr3_aa: CATSDYPRGGSSNQPQHF
j_call: TRBJ2-5; v_call: TRBV3-1/TRBV3-2; clone_size: NA; d_call: TRBD2; cdr3_nt: TGTGCCAGCAGTTTTAGCGGGAGTCGTCAAGAGACCCAGTACTTC; cdr3_aa: CASSFSGSRQETQYF
j_call: TRBJ1-6; v_call: TRBV3-1/TRBV3-2; clone_size: once; d_call: NA; cdr3_nt: TGTGCCAGCAGCCAAGGCCCTACCGAGAATTCACCCCTCCACTTT; cdr3_aa: CASSQGPTENSPLHF
j_call: TRBJ2-3; v_call: TRBV28; clone_size: NA; d_call: TRBD2; cdr3_nt: TGTGCCAGCAGTTTATTACTAGCGGGAGATGGCACAGATACGCAGTATTTT; cdr3_aa: CASSLLLAGDGTDTQYF
j_call: TRBJ2-3; v_call: TRBV5-4; clone_size: NA; d_call: NA; cdr3_nt: TGTGCCAGCAGCTTGGAGGGTGGTAGCGCAGATACGCAGTATTTT; cdr3_aa: CASSLEGGSADTQYF
j_call: TRBJ2-5; v_call: TRBV18; clone_size: NA; d_call: TRBD1; cdr3_nt: TGTGCCAGCTCAATAGGGACAGGGCGCTCGGAGACCCAGTACTTC; cdr3_aa: CASSIGTGRSETQYF
j_call: TRBJ1-5; v_call: TRBV30; clone_size: NA; d_call: NA; cdr3_nt: TGTGCCTGGAGTGTACAAGACAATCAGCCCCAGCATTTT; cdr3_aa: CAWSVQDNQPQHF
j_call: TRBJ2-5; v_call: TRBV19; clone_size: NA; d_call: NA; cdr3_nt: TGTGCCAGTACCCCCGGGGGACGAGAGACCCAGTACTTC; cdr3_aa: CASTPGGRETQYF
j_call: TRBJ2-1; v_call: TRBV19; clone_size: NA; d_call: TRBD2; cdr3_nt: TGTGCCAGTAGTACTCCCGCTAGCGGGTCTTACAATGAGCAGTTCTTC; cdr3_aa: CASSTPASGSYNEQFF
j_call: TRBJ2-1; v_call: TRBV9; clone_size: once; d_call: TRBD2; cdr3_nt: TGTGCCAGCAGCGTTGCGGGAGAGGGCAATGAGCAGTTCTTC; cdr3_aa: CASSVAGEGNEQFF
j_call: TRBJ2-5; v_call: TRBV2; clone_size: NA; d_call: TRBD2; cdr3_nt: TGTGCCAGCAGTGGGACTAGCGCCCAAGAGACCCAGTACTTC; cdr3_aa: CASSGTSAQETQYF
j_call: TRBJ2-5; v_call: TRBV4-2; clone_size: few; d_call: NA; cdr3_nt: TGTGCCAGCAGCGCGGCGCAAGAGACCCAGTACTTC; cdr3_aa: CASSAAQETQYF
j_call: TRBJ2-5; v_call: TRBV7-8; clone_size: NA; d_call: TRBD2; cdr3_nt: TGTGCCAGCAGCTACTCTAGCGGGAGGTCGTTAGAGACCCAGTACTTC; cdr3_aa: CASSYSSGRSLETQYF
j_call: TRBJ2-1; v_call: TRBV7-9; clone_size: NA; d_call: TRBD1; cdr3_nt: TGTGCCAGCAGCTGGCTGGGGGACAGCTCCCTGAGGGATGAGCAGTTCTTC; cdr3_aa: CASSWLGDSSLRDEQFF
j_call: TRBJ1-4; v_call: TRBV28; clone_size: NA; d_call: NA; cdr3_nt: TGTGCCAGCAGTTTAAACGCGGGGGATGAAAAACTGTTTTTT; cdr3_aa: CASSLNAGDEKLFF
j_call: TRBJ2-7; v_call: TRBV7-9; clone_size: once; d_call: TRBD2; cdr3_nt: TGTGCCAGCAGCTTAACTAGCGGGTACGAGCAGTACTTC; cdr3_aa: CASSLTSGYEQYF
j_call: TRBJ1-2; v_call: TRBV28; clone_size: NA; d_call: NA; cdr3_nt: TGTGCCAGCAGTTTGGTACAGGACCTCTATGGCTACACCTTC; cdr3_aa: CASSLVQDLYGYTF
j_call: TRBJ1-5; v_call: TRBV21-1; clone_size: NA; d_call: NA; cdr3_nt: TGTGCCAGCAGCAAATCGTCAGGGGCTTGTAGCAATCAGCCCCAGCATTTT; cdr3_aa: CASSKSSGACSNQPQHF
j_call: TRBJ2-2; v_call: TRBV19; clone_size: NA; d_call: TRBD2; cdr3_nt: TGTGCCAGTAGTACATCAACTAGCGTTACCCGTAACACCGGGGAGCTGTTTTTT; cdr3_aa: CASSTSTSVTRNTGELFF
j_call: TRBJ2-2; v_call: TRBV19; clone_size: NA; d_call: NA; cdr3_nt: TGTGCCAGTAGTACCTTCAGGGGAAACACCGGGGAGCTGTTTTTT; cdr3_aa: CASSTFRGNTGELFF
j_call: TRBJ1-2; v_call: TRBV6-5; clone_size: few; d_call: TRBD1; cdr3_nt: TGTGCCAGCAGTTACTCCAAGGGGGCGCGAGGCTACACCTTC; cdr3_aa: CASSYSKGARGYTF
j_call: TRBJ1-4; v_call: TRBV29-1; clone_size: NA; d_call: TRBD1; cdr3_nt: TGCAGCGTTTCACAGGGGGCGAGGGAAAAACTGTTTTTT; cdr3_aa: CSVSQGAREKLFF
j_call: TRBJ1-6; v_call: TRBV27; clone_size: few; d_call: TRBD1; cdr3_nt: TGTGCCAGCAGTTCCCTGGGACAGGGGGAACCACCCCTCCACTTT; cdr3_aa: CASSSLGQGEPPLHF
j_call: TRBJ1-2; v_call: TRBV18; clone_size: NA; d_call: NA; cdr3_nt: TGTGCCAGCTCACCGGCACAGGATGGCTACACCTTC; cdr3_aa: CASSPAQDGYTF
j_call: TRBJ2-4; v_call: TRBV19; clone_size: NA; d_call: TRBD2; cdr3_nt: TGTGCCAGTAGTCGAGGACTAGCGGGAGTGGGCAAAAACATTCAGTACTTC; cdr3_aa: CASSRGLAGVGKNIQYF
j_call: TRBJ1-4; v_call: TRBV27; clone_size: NA; d_call: NA; cdr3_nt: TGTGCCAGCACTCCCCGGGGTATACGTAATGAAAAACTGTTTTTT; cdr3_aa: CASTPRGIRNEKLFF
j_call: TRBJ2-3; v_call: TRBV29-1; clone_size: NA; d_call: NA; cdr3_nt: TGCAGCGTTCTCCTTGGGACTGCTAGCACAGATACGCAGTATTTT; cdr3_aa: CSVLLGTASTDTQYF
j_call: TRBJ2-3; v_call: TRBV19; clone_size: NA; d_call: TRBD2; cdr3_nt: TGTGCCAGTAGTATAGTAGCGGGAGGGGGCACAGATACGCAGTATTTT; cdr3_aa: CASSIVAGGGTDTQYF
j_call: TRBJ2-7; v_call: TRBV7-9; clone_size: NA; d_call: NA; cdr3_nt: TGTGCCAGCAGCTTAAGGGGAACCTCCTACGAGCAGTACTTC; cdr3_aa: CASSLRGTSYEQYF
j_call: TRBJ1-1; v_call: TRBV19; clone_size: NA; d_call: NA; cdr3_nt: TGTGCCAGTAGTATTGGAGGTGCATCGGCTTTCTTT; cdr3_aa: CASSIGGASAFF
j_call: TRBJ1-1; v_call: TRBV5-1; clone_size: NA; d_call: TRBD1; cdr3_nt: TGCGCCAGCAGCCAAAAGACAGGGGTGACTGAAGCTTTCTTT; cdr3_aa: CASSQKTGVTEAFF
j_call: TRBJ1-6; v_call: TRBV6-5; clone_size: few; d_call: NA; cdr3_nt: TGTGCCAGCAGTTACTCGATCCAGACAAATAATTCACCCCTCCACTTT; cdr3_aa: CASSYSIQTNNSPLHF
j_call: TRBJ1-2; v_call: TRBV27; clone_size: NA; d_call: TRBD1; cdr3_nt: TGTGCCAGTAAGGGCCCGGGACAGGGGGCCGATGGCTACACCTTC; cdr3_aa: CASKGPGQGADGYTF